This T cell receptor (beta chain) was documented in a study of CD8+ T cells in alopecia areata. Overall study: Donors of skin were C3H/HeJ mice aged about 6-12 months with spontaneous alopecia, and recipients were approximately 7-10-week-old female C3H/HeJ mice. The study, taken as a whole, reports: Relative to mice, TCR sharing across patients was less clear, a difference possibly HLA-related. Alopecia totalis/universalis scalp especially showed more expanded CD8+ clones than normal scalp.

Extracted from the samples, RNA was reverse transcribed into cDNA to serve as the sequencing template. Generated by immunoSEQ multiplex PCR, the TCRdb table keeps only in-frame clones and is missing some. The data show 290,000 or so clones, none appearing only once, with 0.9% to 1.5% held by the ten largest. Cutaneous lymph node cells were pooled, and they were sorted using CD4, CD8alpha, NKG2D, NKG2ACE and other markers. In germline, CDR1 is SGHSN, CDR2 HYEKVE. The CDR3 has 16 residues. Trimming stripped 0 bases from V and 0 bases from J, with 10 bases between. This clone showed up just a few times. What it recognizes is unknown. Gene names are the mouse ones. With the read ending 4 residues before the CDR3 end, the germline J gene is used to fill in that end. The sample carries other DNA sequences with the same CDR3.

The chain links TRBV12-1 to TRBJ2-2; tentative D call: TRBD1 (6 bases). The receptor was isolated from a C3H/HeJ mouse with alopecia areata. MHC haplotype: H2-k. Material for sequencing was CD4+ T cells sorted from a lymph node. The part of the CDR3 DNA that was read is TGTGCCAGCTCTCTCGTTGGGACAACAAACACCGGG. Amino acid sequence: CASSLVGTTNTG. From start to end, the CDR3 is CASSLVGTTNTGQLYF.